Given below is one TCR beta chain in context. The CDR3 consists of 14 residues. Germline V gene sequence: CDR1 SGHRS, CDR2 YFSETQ. Each sample had eight separate cDNA synthesis reactions. TCRdb re-called the 5' RACE reads, yielding one record per CDR3 amino acid sequence without DNA. The sample includes approximately 160,000 distinct CDR3 sequences. This sample was included in a study of monozygotic twins with inflammatory bowel disease. Isolation of total RNA was performed on whole blood, with no prior T cell sorting. This rearrangement joins TRBV5-1 to TRBJ2-3; TCRdb gives TRBD1 as the D gene, but with no DNA this cannot be confirmed. The source of this sequence is a human donor with ulcerative colitis or Crohn's disease, or a healthy co-twin of an affected twin (not recorded which). The source material was blood. This chain's CDR3 is CASSRGGRGDTQYF.